This record concerns one T cell receptor beta chain sequence. Seattle cases were enrolled at active infection and followed longitudinally. This record belongs to a study of blood T cell repertoires in COVID-19. Study summary: Collection of acute and convalescent COVID-19 samples took place in the United States, Italy and Spain. PBMCs, B-cell-depleted T cells, or T cells provided the cDNA or gDNA that made up the material.

Some clones are missing from TCRdb's copy, which holds only in-frame ones; the method was immunoSEQ multiplex PCR. The table has 150,000 to 180,000 clones, 70% to 90% seen once; the top ten hold under 8.5%. Germline CDR1 SGHAT, CDR2 FQNNGV. V gave up 5 bases and J gave up 1 base, with 8 bases separating them. The CDR3 length is 13 residues. Material for sequencing was peripheral blood. The receptor's source is a woman between 55 and 75 years old with COVID-19, enrolled during active disease. V is TRBV11-2 and J is TRBJ1-1; D call uncertain. The CDR3 DNA sequence: TGTGCCAGCAGCCCCGGCGGGAACACTGAAGCTTTCTTT. Translation: CASSPGGNTEAFF. The full variable domain, in which reference TRBV11-2 and TRBJ1-1 provide the parts outside the CDR3, is EAGVAQSPRYKIIEKRQSVAFWCNPISGHATLYWYQQILGQGPKLLIQFQNNGVVDDSQLPKDRFSAERLKGVDSTLKIQPAKLEDSAVYLCASSPGGNTEAFFGQGTRLTVV.